This T cell receptor beta chain was documented in a study of T cells after yellow fever vaccination. The study's findings and limits: Clonotypes found in both CD4 and CD8 compartments made up a small share. Detected again after the booster were most primary-vaccination clones, at 95% to 98% CD4 and 80% to 90% CD8.

One entry per CDR3 protein, called by TCRdb with MiXCR from the 5' RACE reads. The sample holds 250,000 to 400,000 distinct CDR3 sequences, about 4% seen once. Of note for this clonotype: Its antigen is as yet unknown.

The receptor was isolated from a man aged 18-30 years who received the YFV17D yellow fever vaccine. The material sequenced was PBMCs, taken 5 days after the yellow fever booster vaccination.

The CDR3: CASSFPTTGRSSYNEQFF. CDR3 nucleotide sequence: TGTGCCAGCAGCTTTCCTACGACGGGACGAAGCTCCTACAATGAGCAGTTCTTC. The chain joins TRBV7-2 to TRBJ2-1; either TRBD1 or TRBD2 may supply D (5 bases each). Deletions cut 3 bases from V and 0 bases from J, with 18 bases between. CDR1 is SGHTA and CDR2 is FQGNSA in the germline V gene. This CDR3 has 18 residues.